One and the same sample provided the 19 T cell receptor beta chains below, sequenced in a study of T cell repertoires in cytomegalovirus infection. TCRdb re-called the reads through MiXCR, storing one row per CDR3 protein. The table lists 200,000 to 250,000 distinct CDR3 sequences, under 25% of them singletons. Input material: CD8+ T cells from PBMCs. Receptors originate from a human donor in good health (CMV status not recorded). Some clones in this sample may be carry-over from other donors' samples.

This clonotype was observed a few times. The chain links TRBV3-1 to TRBJ1-2; D is uncertain. The V end lost 3 bases, the J end lost 0 bases, and 8 bases lay between the germline ends. CDR3 size: 14 residues. CDR1 and CDR2 from the germline V gene are LGHDT and YNNKEL (reference sequence). The CDR3 nucleotides read TGTGCCAGCAGCCAGCCTACAGCTAACTATGGCTACACCTTC. Protein product: CASSQPTANYGYTF.

In its sample, this clonotype was seen many times. The V gene is TRBV7-2, the J gene TRBJ2-1; D is possibly TRBD2 (5 bases). Germline V gives CDR1 SGHTA, CDR2 FQGNSA. Between the trimmed V and J ends, which lost 1 base and 8 bases, there was a span of 15 bases. CDR3 length: 15 residues. The CDR3 nucleotides are TGTGCCAGCAGCTTAGGAGTTTCTAGCCGGGATGAGCAGTTCTTC. The encoded protein is CASSLGVSSRDEQFF.

This clonotype came up a few times. The chain has TRBV20-1 and TRBJ2-5; tentatively, D is TRBD2 (6 bases). The CDR3 contains 11 residues. The germline V gene has CDR1 DFQATT and CDR2 SNEGSKA (reference sequence). Between the trimmed V and J ends, which lost 5 bases and 6 bases, there was a span of 10 bases. The CDR3 here is CSAAREKTQYF. Here the CDR3 DNA reads TGCAGTGCTGCTCGGGAGAAGACCCAGTACTTC.

The rearrangement joins TRBV6-1 to TRBJ1-1; D gene unclear. This CDR3 contains 14 residues. V lost 5 bases, J lost 2 bases, and 12 bases lay in between. Germline CDR1 is MNHNS and CDR2 is SASEGT. CDR3 in DNA: TGTGCCAGCAGTCACAGCGACGGCAACACTGAAGCTTTCTTT. Translating gives CASSHSDGNTEAFF.

The chain links TRBV7-9 to TRBJ2-7; D possibly corresponds to TRBD2 (5 bases). The CDR3 length is 14 residues. V lost 2 bases to trimming and J lost 6 bases, with 14 bases between them. In germline, CDR1 is SEHNR, CDR2 FQNEAQ (reference sequence). The CDR3 loop is CASSLPSKSVEQYF. CDR3 DNA sequence: TGTGCCAGCAGCTTACCTAGCAAATCAGTCGAGCAGTACTTC.

This clonotype was found many times. The chain carries TRBV7-8 and TRBJ1-2; a weak D match, TRBD1 (5 bases). Trimming stripped 5 bases from V and 4 bases from J, with 14 bases between. Germline CDR1 reads SGHVS; CDR2 reads FQNEAQ. The CDR3 has 14 residues. CDR3 bases: TGTGCCAGCAGCCCCATCCAGGGACCCTATGGCTACACCTTC. Translating gives CASSPIQGPYGYTF.

The V and J genes are TRBV15 and TRBJ2-4; no reliable D call. The length of the CDR3 is 14 residues. Per the germline V gene, CDR1 is LNHNV and CDR2 is YYDKDF (reference sequence). Deletions cut 3 bases from V and 0 bases from J, with 6 bases between. DNA of the CDR3: TGTGCCACCAGCAGTATTTCAGCCAAAAACATTCAGTACTTC. Its translation: CATSSISAKNIQYF.

This clonotype was seen a handful of times. This rearrangement joins TRBV28 to TRBJ1-2, with D hard to call. Per the germline V gene, CDR1 is MDHEN and CDR2 is SYDVKM. The V gene lost 6 bases and the J gene lost 4 bases, with 9 bases spanning the gap. The CDR3 loop spans 12 amino acids. The CDR3 sequence: CASRPVGYGYTF. The CDR3 DNA is TGTGCCAGCAGACCTGTGGGCTATGGCTACACCTTC.

This clonotype was detected only a few times. The J gene is TRBJ2-3, the V gene TRBV7-9, with 13 bases identical to TRBD2. CDR3 length equals 15 residues. Unmatched junction bases numbered 5, after V lost 4 bases and J lost 7 bases. Germline V gene data show CDR1 as SEHNR and CDR2 as FQNEAQ (reference sequence). This CDR3 reads CASSSTSGGAYTQYF. Written as DNA, the CDR3 is TGTGCCAGCAGCTCCACTAGCGGGGGGGCATATACGCAGTATTTT.

This chain links TRBV29-1 with TRBJ1-5; tentative D call: TRBD1 (5 bases). The length of the CDR3 is 16 residues. The V and J ends lost 0 bases and 3 bases respectively, with 15 bases between them. Germline lookup yields CDR1 SQVTM and CDR2 ANQGSEA. The CDR3, as DNA: TGCAGCGTTGAAGATCTAGGCAGGGTACCCAATCAGCCCCAGCATTTT. This gives the protein CSVEDLGRVPNQPQHF. Filled out from reference TRBV29-1 and TRBJ1-5, the complete variable domain reads SAVISQKPSRDICQRGTSLTIQCQVDSQVTMMFWYRQQPGQSLTLIATANQGSEATYESGFVIDKFPISRPNLTFSTLTVSNMSPEDSSIYLCSVEDLGRVPNQPQHFGDGTRLSIL.

J is TRBJ2-5 and V is TRBV6-6; TRBD2 agrees at 11 bases. Germline CDR1 reads MNHNY; CDR2 reads SVGAGI (reference sequence). The V segment lost 6 bases and the J segment 4 bases; nucleotides outside the gene matches: 7. The CDR3 contains 15 residues. CDR3 nucleotides: TGTGCCAGCAGGATACTAGCGGGAGCTCGAGAGACCCAGTACTTC. It is translated as CASRILAGARETQYF.

There are many counts of this clonotype. The chain couples TRBV7-6 to TRBJ2-5, with D perhaps matching TRBD1 (7 bases). Germline V gene data show CDR1 as SGHVS and CDR2 as FNYEAQ. CDR3 size: 17 residues. Trimming removed 2 bases at V and 2 bases at J, with 18 bases between. As DNA, the CDR3 is TGTGCCAGCAGCTTAATGCGGACAGGAGGGGGACAAGAGACCCAGTACTTC. This translates into CASSLMRTGGGQETQYF.

This clonotype was recorded at least ten times. This chain connects TRBV28 to TRBJ2-7; maybe TRBD1 (7 bases). CDR1 is MDHEN and CDR2 is SYDVKM in the germline V gene. This CDR3 is built from 16 residues. V shed 4 bases and J shed 2 bases, with 18 bases lying between them. DNA for the CDR3: TGTGCCAGCAGTTCATCTGACAGGGACTCTACCTACGAGCAGTACTTC. This codes for CASSSSDRDSTYEQYF.

The V call is TRBV5-1, the J call TRBJ1-2, with 12 bases matching TRBD1. CDR3 length equals 18 residues. V gave up 3 bases and J gave up 4 bases; unmatched junction bases: 13. Germline V gives CDR1 SGHRS, CDR2 YFSETQ. CDR3 protein: CASSSDPGTGGDSYGYTF. The CDR3, as DNA: TGCGCCAGCAGCTCGGACCCCGGGACAGGGGGCGATAGCTATGGCTACACCTTC.

V gene TRBV6-5 combines with J gene TRBJ2-5; D gene ambiguous. The ends were cut back, 2 bases at V and 4 bases at J, with 14 bases in the middle. Germline V gives CDR1 MNHEY, CDR2 SVGAGI. The CDR3 has 15 residues. CDR3 coding DNA: TGTGCCAGCAGTTACACTCCCTTCCCGAGAGAGACCCAGTACTTC. Its translation: CASSYTPFPRETQYF.

This rearrangement joins TRBV7-9 to TRBJ1-1; D possibly corresponds to TRBD1 (5 bases). The CDR3 length is 14 residues. Germline V gene data show CDR1 as SEHNR and CDR2 as FQNEAQ (reference sequence). V lost 2 bases and J lost 6, with 13 bases in between. DNA of the CDR3: TGTGCCAGCAGCTTATCAGACAGCCTCTCTGAAGCTTTCTTT. Amino acids: CASSLSDSLSEAFF.

This clonotype was observed at least ten times. V gene TRBV7-6 combines with J gene TRBJ1-6; D not certain. The germline V and J ends were trimmed by 1 base and 0 bases, with 10 bases remaining between them. The CDR3 runs 17 residues. Germline values: CDR1 SGHVS, CDR2 FNYEAQ. The CDR3 DNA reads TGTGCCAGCAGCTTAGGACAAAAGAGCTCCTATAATTCACCCCTCCACTTT. It codes for CASSLGQKSSYNSPLHF.

Turning to this clonotype: An end of the junction differs from the germline gene, which may be a read error. CDR3 sequence (DNA): TGTGCCAGTAGCATAGACCGGACCTCTAACTATGGCTACACCTTC. Translated, it gives CASSIDRTSNYGYTF. The rearrangement joins TRBV19 to TRBJ1-2; no reliable D call. In germline, CDR1 is LNHDA, CDR2 SQIVND (reference sequence). There are 15 residues in the CDR3.

This clonotype showed up just a few times. The chain uses TRBV7-6 and TRBJ2-7, with 7 nucleotides matching TRBD1. Trimming removed 4 bases from V and 5 bases from J; junction bases left unmatched: 5. Germline CDR1 SGHVS, CDR2 FNYEAQ. The CDR3 loop spans 13 amino acids. This CDR3 reads CASSSGTENEQYF. The CDR3 DNA sequence: TGTGCCAGCAGCTCCGGGACAGAGAACGAGCAGTACTTC.